The 8 T cell receptor beta chains below all came from one sample that was sequenced in a study of MAIT cells during Salmonella Paratyphi A infection. Study results and limitations: Oligoclonal MAIT cells preferred TRBV20 and TRBV6, with usage seemingly unaffected by infection.

Stated time point: before S. Paratyphi A challenge (baseline). Valpha7.2+ CD161+ T cells were sorted by flow cytometry as MAIT cells. Via MiXCR, TCRdb re-called the 5' RACE reads, giving one row per CDR3 protein. Among approximately 1,100 distinct CDR3 sequences listed, over 20% were seen once. The antigens these receptors bind are not known. The sequencing used MAIT cells from blood, collected at the first sampling point of the challenge study. These receptors came from a person aged 18 to 70 who was deliberately infected with Salmonella Paratyphi A in a paratyphoid fever challenge study.

This clonotype is large by share. This rearrangement joins TRBV6-4 to TRBJ2-3; D is ambiguous. The CDR3 covers 13 residues. Trimming removed 8 bases at V and 2 bases at J, with 11 bases between. The germline CDR1 and CDR2 sequences are MRHNA and SNTAGT. The CDR3 here is CASARRPTDTQYF. In DNA form, the CDR3 reads TGTGCCAGCGCCCGGCGGCCCACAGATACGCAGTATTTT.

This clonotype was detected ten times or more. V is TRBV6-1 and J is TRBJ1-1; D is unresolved. The germline CDR1 and CDR2 sequences are MNHNS and SASEGT. The CDR3 spans 13 residues. Trimming removed 1 base at V and 1 base at J, with 4 bases between. The CDR3 reads CASSEVENTEAFF. The CDR3 nucleotides read TGTGCCAGCAGTGAAGTCGAGAACACTGAAGCTTTCTTT.

J is TRBJ1-6 and V is TRBV20-1; the D is unclear. The CDR3 has 16 residues. Trimming took off 6 bases at V and 8 bases at J, with 23 bases between the two ends. CDR1 is DFQATT and CDR2 is SNEGSKA in the germline V gene (reference sequence). The chain's CDR3 is CSAPLPTGFLYSPLHF. CDR3 DNA: TGCAGTGCCCCCCTCCCCACCGGATTCCTGTATTCACCCCTCCACTTT.

This chain connects TRBV4-3 to TRBJ2-6; D might be TRBD1 (6 bases). V gave up 0 bases and J gave up 2 bases, with 11 bases separating them. The V gene's germline CDR1 is LGHNA and CDR2 YSLEER. CDR3 length: 17 amino acids. Here the CDR3 reads CASSQDPGTTGANVLTF. The DNA for the CDR3 is TGCGCCAGCAGCCAAGATCCCGGGACAACTGGGGCCAACGTCCTGACTTTC.

This clonotype is deemed medium-sized. The V call is TRBV5-8, the J call TRBJ1-2, with 8 nucleotides matching TRBD1. This CDR3 comprises 13 residues. The J segment lost 4 bases and the V segment lost 2 bases, leaving 1 base of the junction unmatched. CDR1 is SGHTS, CDR2 YDEGEE, per germline. CDR3 sequence (DNA): TGTGCCAGCAGCTTAGGGACAGGCTATGGCTACACCTTC. Translated: CASSLGTGYGYTF. Drawing the rest from reference TRBV5-8 and TRBJ1-2, the complete variable domain is EAGVTQSPTHLIKTRGQQATLRCSPISGHTSVYWYQQALGLGLQFLLWYDEGEERNRGNFPPRFSGRQFPNYSSELNVNALELEDSALYLCASSLGTGYGYTFGSGTRLTVV.

In nucleotides, the CDR3 is TGCAGTGCCGACAAGGACACCCATACGAGTGGCTACACCTTC. Amino acids: CSADKDTHTSGYTF. The rearrangement joins TRBV20-1 to TRBJ1-2; TRBD1 might be the D (5 bases). Germline CDR1 is DFQATT and CDR2 is SNEGSKA (reference sequence). Trimming took 6 bases from V and 7 from J, leaving 21 bases between them. The CDR3 contains 14 residues.

A remark on this clonotype: The DNA is omitted, as the CDR3 cannot be located on it reliably, and the CDR3 follows TCRdb's listing. The rearrangement uses TRBV20-1 and TRBJ1-1; the DNA was not used to check the table's D call, TRBD1. The CDR3 has 24 residues if both end residues are counted. Looked up from germline, CDR1 is DFQATT and CDR2 is SNEGSKA (reference sequence). This CDR3 reads CSARDSALYLCASSQDLENTEAFF.

Many counts were recorded for this clonotype. V is TRBV6-2 or TRBV6-3 and J is TRBJ2-3; no clear D gene. Germline assignment: CDR1 MNHEY and CDR2 SVGEGT. This CDR3 comprises 15 residues. The V and J ends lost 6 bases and 0 bases respectively, with 13 bases between them. CDR3 in amino acids: CASSKSDGSTDTQYF. The DNA for the CDR3 is TGTGCCAGCAGCAAGAGTGACGGGAGCACAGATACGCAGTATTTT.